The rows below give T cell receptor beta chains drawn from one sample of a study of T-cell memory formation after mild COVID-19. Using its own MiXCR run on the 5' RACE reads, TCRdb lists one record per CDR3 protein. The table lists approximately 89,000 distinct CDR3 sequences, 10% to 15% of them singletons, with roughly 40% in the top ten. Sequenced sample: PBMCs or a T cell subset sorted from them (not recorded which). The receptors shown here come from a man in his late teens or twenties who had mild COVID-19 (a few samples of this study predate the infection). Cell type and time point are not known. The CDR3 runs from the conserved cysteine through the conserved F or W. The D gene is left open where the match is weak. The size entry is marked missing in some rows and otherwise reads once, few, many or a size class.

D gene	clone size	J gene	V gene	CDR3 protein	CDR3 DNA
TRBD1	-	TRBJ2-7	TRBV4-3	CASSPPGQGEYEQYF	TGCGCCAGCAGCCCCCCAGGACAGGGCGAGTACGAGCAGTACTTC
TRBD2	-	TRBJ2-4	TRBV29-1	CSVLGPSGVLQYF	TGCAGCGTTCTGGGGCCTAGCGGGGTCCTTCAGTACTTC
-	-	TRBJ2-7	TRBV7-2	CASSLLTAYEQYF	TGTGCCAGCAGCTTACTGACAGCCTACGAGCAGTACTTC
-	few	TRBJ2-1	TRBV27	CASSLGGDHEQFF	TGTGCCAGCAGTTTAGGAGGGGACCATGAGCAGTTCTTC
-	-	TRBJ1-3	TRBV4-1	CASSQEQASGNTIYF	TGCGCCAGCAGCCAAGAACAGGCCTCTGGAAACACCATATATTTT
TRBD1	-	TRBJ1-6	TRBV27	CASSPPTGGARNSPLHF	TGTGCCAGCAGTCCGCCCACAGGGGGCGCGCGGAATTCACCCCTCCACTTT
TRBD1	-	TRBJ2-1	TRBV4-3	CASSQADRVYNEQFF	TGCGCCAGCAGCCAAGCGGACAGGGTCTACAATGAGCAGTTCTTC
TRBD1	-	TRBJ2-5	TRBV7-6	CASSLEYLGGETQYF	TGTGCCAGCAGCTTAGAGTATTTAGGGGGCGAGACCCAGTACTTC
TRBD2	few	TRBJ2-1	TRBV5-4	CASSQGLAEREQFF	TGTGCCAGCAGCCAGGGACTAGCGGAGCGCGAGCAGTTCTTC
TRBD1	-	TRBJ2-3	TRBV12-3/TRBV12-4	CASRGTGSTDTQYF	TGTGCCAGCAGGGGGACAGGAAGCACAGATACGCAGTATTTT
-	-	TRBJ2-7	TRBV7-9	CASTLIPGEQYF	TGTGCCAGCACCCTTATACCGGGGGAGCAGTACTTC
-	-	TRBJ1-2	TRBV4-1	CASSQNRARYGYTF	TGCGCCAGCAGCCAAAACAGGGCCAGGTATGGCTACACCTTC
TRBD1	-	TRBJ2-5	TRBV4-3	CASSQGDRGYMETQYF	TGCGCCAGCAGCCAAGGGGACAGGGGTTATATGGAGACCCAGTACTTC
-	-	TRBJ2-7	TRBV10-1	CASSESRGPYEQYF	TGCGCCAGCAGTGAGTCGAGGGGACCATACGAGCAGTACTTC
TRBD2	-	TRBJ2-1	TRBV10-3	CAINPDGRDEQFF	TGTGCCATCAACCCTGATGGGAGGGATGAGCAGTTCTTC
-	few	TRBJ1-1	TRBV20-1	CSARRPPVDTEAFF	TGCAGTGCTAGACGACCGCCGGTTGACACTGAAGCTTTCTTT
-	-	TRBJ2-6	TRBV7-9	CASSTPGAQGANVLTF	TGTGCCAGCAGCACGCCCGGGGCGCAAGGGGCCAACGTCCTGACTTTC
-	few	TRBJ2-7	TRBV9	CASSSREGDSYEQYF	TGTGCCAGCAGCTCGAGAGAGGGGGACTCCTACGAGCAGTACTTC
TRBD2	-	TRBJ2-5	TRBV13	CASSSPRRGGPETQYF	TGTGCCAGCAGCTCTCCGAGGCGGGGGGGTCCAGAGACCCAGTACTTC
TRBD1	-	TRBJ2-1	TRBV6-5	CASSYTGQGYNEQFF	TGTGCCAGCAGTTACACGGGACAGGGGTACAATGAGCAGTTCTTC
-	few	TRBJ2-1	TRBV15	CATGRRDVKWDEQFF	TGTGCCACCGGTCGCCGGGACGTCAAGTGGGATGAGCAGTTCTTC
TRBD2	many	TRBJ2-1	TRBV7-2	CASSVSGGANNEQFF	TGTGCCAGCAGCGTTAGCGGGGGAGCGAACAATGAGCAGTTCTTC
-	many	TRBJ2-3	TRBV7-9	CASSPPTSTDTQYF	TGTGCCAGCAGCCCTCCGACGAGCACAGATACGCAGTATTTT
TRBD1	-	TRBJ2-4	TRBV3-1	CASSPLGQVENIQYF	TGTGCCAGCAGCCCTCTAGGACAGGTAGAAAACATTCAGTACTTC
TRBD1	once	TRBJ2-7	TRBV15	CATSRPDRVYEQYF	TGTGCCACCAGCAGACCGGACAGGGTCTACGAGCAGTACTTC
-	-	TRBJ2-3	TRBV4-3	CASSQGGTATQYF	TGCGCCAGCAGCCAAGGCGGGACGGCTACGCAGTATTTT
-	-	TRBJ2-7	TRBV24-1	CATSDLVGVSYEQYF	TGTGCCACCAGTGATTTGGTGGGGGTCTCCTACGAGCAGTACTTC
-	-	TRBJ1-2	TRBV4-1	CASSHPDRFNYGYTF	TGCGCCAGCAGCCACCCGGACAGATTCAACTATGGCTACACCTTC
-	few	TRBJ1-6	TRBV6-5	CASSWGGAYSPLHF	TGTGCCAGCAGCTGGGGGGGGGCTTATTCACCCCTCCACTTT